The 6 T cell receptor beta chains below come from one sample, sequenced in a study of blood T cell repertoires in COVID-19. Using immunoSEQ multiplex PCR, the repertoire was profiled, and TCRdb retains in-frame clones only, with some absent. The sample has around 110,000 clones; about four fifths are singletons. The source material was peripheral blood. These TCRs come from a man in his sixties with active or convalescent COVID-19.

The chain joins TRBV4-2 to TRBJ2-3; 16 bases fit TRBD2. Per the germline V gene, CDR1 is LGHNA and CDR2 is YNFKEQ. The CDR3 is made up of 20 amino acids. The ends lost 0 bases at V and 2 bases at J; junction bases unmatched: 8. CDR3: CASSQDGGTSGRVDTDTQYF. CDR3 DNA: TGTGCCAGCAGCCAAGACGGAGGGACTAGCGGGAGGGTTGACACAGATACGCAGTATTTT.

The rearrangement joins TRBV18 to TRBJ2-5; no clear D gene. Trimming left V 3 bases short and J 3 bases short, with 8 bases between. The germline CDR1 and CDR2 sequences are KGHSH and LQKENI. The CDR3 runs 13 residues. CDR3 DNA sequence: TGTGCCAGCTCACCGAGGCCAGAAGAGACCCAGTACTTC. Amino acid sequence: CASSPRPEETQYF.

The chain joins TRBV19 to TRBJ1-5; 7 bases are a match to TRBD1. This CDR3 has 16 amino acids. The V gene's germline CDR1 is LNHDA and CDR2 SQIVND (reference sequence). The junction had 16 bases not matched to a gene; V was cut back by 6 bases and J by 8 bases. Here the CDR3 DNA reads TGTGCCAGTAGCCCGGACAGGACAAGGGAAAGGGAGCCCCAGCATTTT. Its translation is CASSPDRTREREPQHF.

This clone was detected ten times or more. The chain has TRBV11-2 and TRBJ2-1, with TRBD2 matching 11 bases. The CDR3 is 17 amino acids. V was pared by 5 bases and J by 7 bases, with 13 bases of the junction left unmatched. Looked up from germline, CDR1 is SGHAT and CDR2 is FQNNGV. This CDR3 reads CASSPIWGPSGRNEQFF. The CDR3, as DNA: TGTGCCAGCAGCCCTATCTGGGGCCCTAGCGGGAGGAATGAGCAGTTCTTC.

This clone was detected a few times. CDR3 coding DNA: TGTGCCAGCAGCTTGGCTGGAGCCACCGGGGAGCTGTTTTTT. Protein sequence: CASSLAGATGELFF. The V gene is TRBV5-6, the J gene TRBJ2-2; D ambiguous. The CDR3 runs 14 residues. The germline gives CDR1 SGHDT, CDR2 YYEEEE. V was trimmed by 0 bases and J by 4 bases, leaving 7 bases between them.

The rearrangement links TRBV15 to TRBJ2-1; perhaps TRBD1 as D (6 bases). This CDR3 has 15 residues. The germline V gene encodes CDR1 LNHNV and CDR2 YYDKDF (reference sequence). V was shortened by 0 bases and J by 8 bases, with 14 bases between the two germline ends. The CDR3 region has the DNA TGTGCCACCAGCAGAGACGGACAGCTCGGCGATGAGCAGTTCTTC. Amino acids: CATSRDGQLGDEQFF.